This TCR beta chain came from a study of molecular identifiers for immune sequencing clone quantification. Sorting defined naive CD8 T cells as CD8+CD4-CCR7+CD45RA+. Points on this clonotype: Antigen: not known.

CDR1 LNHDA and CDR2 SQIVND come from the germline V gene (reference sequence). Trimming pared 6 bases from V and 0 bases from J, leaving 12 bases between. The CDR3 length is 15 residues. Library preparation followed earlier protocols using designated TCR primers. TCRdb called the PCR reads again in MiXCR, with one record for every CDR3 protein. The sample consists of 90,000 or so distinct CDR3 sequences, roughly a fifth of them appearing once. Findings and limits, study-wide: Highly expanded clone sizes could end up underestimated if a barcode were shared by identical TCR molecules. Effector cells had over 99% of their molecules in clones above 20 RNA copies, while naive cells had under 1%.

Sample: naive CD8+ T cells from blood, with Jurkat cell RNA spiked in. Subset described: FACS-sorted CD8+CD4-CCR7+CD45RA+ naive T cells. The chain joins TRBV19 to TRBJ1-3, with D uncertain. The source is a human donor in good health. Some libraries in this study had Jurkat cell RNA spiked in. The CDR3 spells CASSASRSSGNTIYF. Here the CDR3 DNA reads TGTGCCAGTAGCGCCTCGCGGAGCTCTGGAAACACCATATATTTT.